This passage covers 14 T cell receptor beta chains from one sample sequenced in a study of blood T cell repertoires in COVID-19. Here immunoSEQ multiplex PCR was the method, and the copy in TCRdb shows in-frame clones only, minus some. The data show about 370,000 clones, about 87% seen once. What was sequenced was peripheral blood. These receptors all stem from a woman aged 25 to 45 with COVID-19, enrolled during active disease.

The chain carries TRBV10-2 and TRBJ2-5, with 8 bases aligning to TRBD2. This CDR3 contains 18 residues. Germline V CDR1 and CDR2: WSHSY, SAAADI. V lost 2 bases and J lost 0; bases outside the gene matches: 11. The CDR3 nucleotides are TGCGCCAGCAGTGAGGTCGAACTAGCGGCCACGTACCAAGAGACCCAGTACTTC. Translating it yields CASSEVELAATYQETQYF.

In DNA form, the CDR3 reads TGTGCCAGCAGCCAGGACGGGGTGGGCGAGCAGTACTTC. Protein product: CASSQDGVGEQYF. V is TRBV3-1 (or the pseudogene TRBV3-2) and J is TRBJ2-7, with D tentatively TRBD2 (5 bases). The CDR3 contains 13 residues. Looked up from germline, CDR1 is LGHDT and CDR2 is YNNKEL (reference sequence). V dropped 3 bases and J dropped 6 bases, with 12 bases sitting between them.

V usage is TRBV29-1 and J usage is TRBJ2-7; 9 bases map to TRBD1. Germline CDR1 SQVTM, CDR2 ANQGSEA. The V gene end was trimmed by 1 base and the J gene end by 8 bases; junction bases not matched to a gene: 6. This CDR3 comprises 13 residues. CDR3 in DNA: TGCAGCGTTGAAGGGCTGGGACAGGGTAAGCAGTACTTC. It encodes CSVEGLGQGKQYF.

The chain joins TRBV5-6 to TRBJ1-2; D gene unclear. This CDR3 contains 14 residues. Germline V lookup: CDR1 SGHDT, CDR2 YYEEEE. V lost 0 bases to trimming and J lost 4 bases, with 10 bases between them. The CDR3 nucleotides read TGTGCCAGCAGCTTGGGCAGGCGGGTCTATGGCTACACCTTC. It is translated as CASSLGRRVYGYTF.

V gene TRBV20-1 combines with J gene TRBJ2-7; maybe TRBD1 (5 bases). CDR3 size: 13 residues. V was trimmed by 3 bases and J by 2 bases, leaving 11 bases between them. Per germline, CDR1 DFQATT and CDR2 SNEGSKA (reference sequence). CDR3 in DNA: TGCAGTGCTAGTCAACAGGTAACCTACGAGCAGTACTTC. Translated, it gives CSASQQVTYEQYF.

This clone was observed a single time. The V and J genes are TRBV29-1 and TRBJ2-5; TRBD2 aligns across 11 bases. V trimming: 4 bases; J trimming: 2 bases; junction bases outside the gene matches: 3. Germline V CDR1 and CDR2: SQVTM, ANQGSEA. The CDR3 consists of 14 residues. CDR3 amino acids: CSVAWTSGQETQYF. The CDR3 DNA follows: TGCAGCGTTGCCTGGACTAGCGGGCAAGAGACCCAGTACTTC.

The rearrangement links TRBV23-1 to TRBJ2-1; 8 positions match TRBD2. TRBV23-1 is noted as an ORF with a role that remains uncertain. The J segment lost 4 bases and the V segment lost 2 bases, leaving 4 bases of the junction unmatched. This CDR3 has 15 residues. Here the CDR3 DNA reads TGCGCCAGCAGTCAAGGTCTAGCGGGTTACAATGAGCAGTTCTTC. Encoded protein: CASSQGLAGYNEQFF.

The chain joins TRBV30 to TRBJ1-3; D is possibly TRBD1 (6 bases). Trimming shortened V by 2 bases and J by 4 bases, and 12 bases separated the two germline ends. Per germline, CDR1 GTSNPN and CDR2 SVGIG (reference sequence). The CDR3 runs to 14 residues. The CDR3 protein is CAWSTGGDGNTIYF. The CDR3 DNA sequence: TGTGCCTGGAGTACGGGGGGCGACGGAAACACCATATATTTT.

The chain carries TRBV11-3 and TRBJ2-3; weak D call: TRBD1 (5 bases). The ends were cut back, 5 bases at V and 6 bases at J, with 18 bases in the middle. Germline CDR1 and CDR2: SGHNT and YENEEA. The CDR3 sequence is 15 residues long. CDR3 nucleotide sequence: TGTGCCAGCAGCCTTGGGGCCGCTGGGGCTGATACGCAGTATTTT. It encodes CASSLGAAGADTQYF.

The V call is TRBV3-1 (or the pseudogene TRBV3-2), the J call TRBJ1-3; no clear D. There are 14 residues in the CDR3. V was cut by 1 base and J by 4 bases, with 8 bases left in between. Germline-derived CDR1 and CDR2 are LGHDT and YNNKEL (reference sequence). CDR3 in amino acids: CASSQAVAGNTIYF. The CDR3 DNA is TGTGCCAGCAGCCAAGCCGTGGCCGGAAACACCATATATTTT.

The CDR3 bases are TGTGCCAGCAGCCCAGAGGCCTCCCAGCCCCAGCATTTT. Translating it yields CASSPEASQPQHF. V is TRBV6-4 and J is TRBJ1-5; no clear D. The CDR3 sequence is 13 residues long. Germline values: CDR1 MRHNA, CDR2 SNTAGT. V lost 6 bases and J lost 7, with 13 bases in between.

The V and J genes are TRBV12-3 or TRBV12-4 and TRBJ1-2; no definite D call. The CDR3 length is 11 residues. Trimming removed 6 bases from V and 1 base from J, with 3 bases in between. The CDR3, as DNA: TGTGCCAGCAGCTATAACTATGGCTACACCTTC. Translation gives CASSYNYGYTF.

The rearrangement links TRBV27 to TRBJ2-7, with D possibly being TRBD2 (5 bases). This CDR3 is built from 12 residues. Germline-derived CDR1 and CDR2 are MNHEY and SMNVEV (reference sequence). Trimming left V 9 bases short and J 6 bases short, with 15 bases between. For the CDR3, the DNA is TGTGCCAGTCGTGAGGGCTCCGCCGAGCAGTACTTC. This sequence encodes CASREGSAEQYF.

This rearrangement joins TRBV29-1 to TRBJ2-7; D gene ambiguous. Germline V lookup: CDR1 SQVTM, CDR2 ANQGSEA. This CDR3 is 9 amino acids long. V was trimmed by 7 bases and J by 3 bases, leaving 4 bases between them. CDR3 nucleotides: TGCAGCGCCAACTACGAGCAGTACTTC. The encoded protein is CSANYEQYF.